Included here is one T cell receptor beta chain sequence, with context. TCRdb keeps only in-frame clones here, not all; method: immunoSEQ multiplex PCR. The sample holds approximately 500,000 clones, about 89% seen once. Seattle participants joined during active infection and were tracked over time. This sample was included in a study of blood T cell repertoires in COVID-19. Whole-study context: The study drew acute and convalescent COVID-19 samples from the United States, Italy and Spain.

V lost 2 bases, J lost 0 bases, and 8 bases stayed unmatched. This CDR3 region has 17 residues. Germline V gene sequence: CDR1 SGHRS, CDR2 YFSETQ. The chain employs TRBV5-1 and TRBJ2-3, with 8 bases lining up with TRBD2. This receptor was obtained from a woman in her forties or fifties with COVID-19, enrolled during active disease. The sequenced sample consisted of peripheral blood. The CDR3 nucleotides are TGCGCCAGCAGCTTCCAATGGGCGGGGGGTAGCACAGATACGCAGTATTTT. Translation gives CASSFQWAGGSTDTQYF.